Listed here are 8 T cell receptor beta chains from one sample, sequenced in a study of beta chain features in type 1 diabetes. TCRB transcripts that were expressed got sequenced, as all of the isolated RNA had been reverse transcribed. The data were produced by immunoSEQ multiplex PCR, yet TCRdb's version contains in-frame clones alone and is incomplete. The sample shows about 270,000 clones, over 12% of them seen only once. Sequences were obtained from naive CD4+ T cells from blood. The receptor source for this set is a woman between 35 and 50 years old in good health.

This clone was detected only a few times. V gene TRBV25-1 combines with J gene TRBJ2-1; 8 bases are a match to TRBD2. This CDR3 region has 15 residues. Looked up from germline, CDR1 is MGHDK and CDR2 is SYGVNS. V lost 2 bases to trimming and J lost 4 bases; unmatched junction nucleotides: 4. CDR3 protein: CASSETGTSYNEQFF. The CDR3 DNA reads as TGTGCCAGCAGTGAAACGGGGACTAGTTACAATGAGCAGTTCTTC.

The table lists this clone with a few counts. The chain joins TRBV2 to TRBJ1-1; D is uncertain. V was pared by 6 bases and J by 6 bases, with 32 bases between. The CDR3 length is 19 residues. Germline CDR1 and CDR2: SNHLY and FYNNEI. CDR3 in amino acids: CASRNDGVWSRHPLPEAFF. The CDR3 bases are TGTGCCAGCAGGAACGACGGGGTTTGGTCCAGACACCCCCTACCTGAAGCTTTCTTT.

This clone was detected only a few times. The rearrangement uses TRBV25-1 and TRBJ1-2; the D is unclear. V lost 6 bases and J 5 bases, leaving 13 bases between the germline ends. Germline V gene sequence: CDR1 MGHDK, CDR2 SYGVNS. The CDR3 has 13 residues. CDR3 protein: CASRGTDNYGYTF. CDR3 in DNA: TGTGCCAGCAGAGGAACAGATAATTATGGCTACACCTTC.

This clone has a handful of counts. The rearrangement joins TRBV7-2 to TRBJ2-3; TRBD1 is a possible D gene (6 bases). Germline V gives CDR1 SGHTA, CDR2 FQGNSA. This CDR3 is built from 15 residues. With 6 bases removed from V and 0 bases from J, the gap between germline ends came to 13 bases. CDR3 protein: CASRMGATSTDTQYF. DNA for the CDR3: TGTGCCAGCAGGATGGGGGCGACTAGCACAGATACGCAGTATTTT.

There are a few counts of this clone. The V gene is TRBV4-1, the J gene TRBJ2-5; 8 positions match TRBD2. V trimming: 3 bases; J trimming: 2 bases; junction bases outside the gene matches: 8. Germline-derived CDR1 and CDR2 are MGHRA and YSYEKL. The CDR3 is made up of 16 amino acids. CDR3 in amino acids: CASSQVIAGQQETQYF. CDR3 bases: TGCGCCAGCAGCCAGGTAATAGCGGGGCAGCAAGAGACCCAGTACTTC.

V usage is TRBV25-1 and J usage is TRBJ1-6; 12 nucleotides line up with TRBD1. The V segment lost 5 bases and the J segment 8 bases; nucleotides outside the gene matches: 10. Germline values: CDR1 MGHDK, CDR2 SYGVNS. There are 17 residues in the CDR3. The CDR3 reads CASSPPSGQGADSPLHF. Here the CDR3 DNA reads TGTGCCAGCAGTCCCCCATCGGGACAGGGGGCCGATTCACCCCTCCACTTT.

The chain recombines TRBV7-9 with TRBJ2-5; TRBD1 agrees at 10 bases. This CDR3 spans 16 amino acids. Trimming at V came to 4 bases and at J to 5 bases, leaving 10 bases not matched to a gene. The germline V gene encodes CDR1 SEHNR and CDR2 FQNEAQ (reference sequence). The CDR3 sequence: CASSWDRGVFGETQYF. The CDR3 bases are TGTGCCAGCAGCTGGGACAGGGGCGTGTTCGGTGAGACCCAGTACTTC.

The V call is TRBV5-4, the J call TRBJ1-2; TRBD1 matches at 8 bases. Germline trimming cut 4 bases from V and 6 bases from J; bases unmatched to any gene: 11. The germline V gene encodes CDR1 SGHNT and CDR2 YYREEE (reference sequence). The CDR3 contains 15 residues. The CDR3 DNA is TGTGCCAGCAGCCAAACAACAGGGGGTAGTGATGGCTACACCTTC. It specifies CASSQTTGGSDGYTF.